Listed below are T cell receptor beta chains from one sample, sequenced in a study of read filtering for tumor transcriptome and immune sequencing. One entry per CDR3 protein results from TCRdb running MiXCR on the reads. In the table there are around 50,000 distinct CDR3 sequences, 20% to 25% of which are singletons. Sequenced sample: a population of CD138-negative cells sorted from bone marrow. The receptors come from a donor aged 40 or over with multiple myeloma. Both conserved end residues are part of each CDR3. D genes are given only for firm matches. Size is omitted from some rows. Given values are once, few, many or a class for expanded clones.

J gene: TRBJ2-1
D gene: TRBD2
V gene: TRBV29-1
clone size: many
CDR3 DNA: TGCAGCGCCAAAGCGGGGGGCTTTAGCTCCTACAATGAGCAGTTCTTC
CDR3 protein: CSAKAGGFSSYNEQFF

J gene: TRBJ2-1
D gene: TRBD2
V gene: TRBV24-1
clone size: many
CDR3 DNA: TGTGCCACCAGTGATTTTTCTAGCGGGAGGATAAATGAGCAGTTCTTC
CDR3 protein: CATSDFSSGRINEQFF

J gene: TRBJ2-1
D gene: .
V gene: TRBV4-2
clone size: .
CDR3 DNA: TGTGCCAGCAGCCCAGATGGGGGGCTCTACAATGAGCGGTTCTTC
CDR3 protein: CASSPDGGLYNERFF

J gene: TRBJ2-5
D gene: TRBD2
V gene: TRBV20-1
clone size: many
CDR3 DNA: TGCAGTGCTAGAGACGGGACTAGCGGGGGACAAGAGACCCAGTACTTC
CDR3 protein: CSARDGTSGGQETQYF

J gene: TRBJ1-1
D gene: .
V gene: TRBV7-9
clone size: many
CDR3 DNA: TGTGCCAGCAGGTCCAACACTGAAGCTTTCTTT
CDR3 protein: CASRSNTEAFF

J gene: TRBJ1-4
D gene: .
V gene: TRBV12-3/TRBV12-4
clone size: many
CDR3 DNA: TGTGCCAGCAGTGATAACCCCTCGGACGGAGCAACTAATGAAAAACTGTTTTTT
CDR3 protein: CASSDNPSDGATNEKLFF

J gene: TRBJ2-3
D gene: TRBD1
V gene: TRBV6-6
clone size: many
CDR3 DNA: TGTGCCAGCAGTGACCCCGGGACAGGGATCTCCACAGATACGCAGTATTTT
CDR3 protein: CASSDPGTGISTDTQYF

J gene: TRBJ1-2
D gene: .
V gene: TRBV7-9
clone size: .
CDR3 DNA: TGTGCCAGCAGCCGGCAACCGAGCTATGGCTACACCTTC
CDR3 protein: CASSRQPSYGYTF

J gene: TRBJ1-1
D gene: .
V gene: TRBV13
clone size: few
CDR3 DNA: TGTGCCGGCAGCTTAGGGGGGTGGTCTGAAGCTTTCTTT
CDR3 protein: CAGSLGGWSEAFF

J gene: TRBJ2-7
D gene: .
V gene: TRBV6-1
clone size: many
CDR3 DNA: TGTGCCAGCAGTCCTACCGCCGGACCCCCCTACGAGCAGTACTTC
CDR3 protein: CASSPTAGPPYEQYF

J gene: TRBJ2-5
D gene: .
V gene: TRBV7-9
clone size: .
CDR3 DNA: TGTGCCAGCAGCCTTAGGATAGGGGAGACCCAGTGCTTC
CDR3 protein: CASSLRIGETQCF

J gene: TRBJ2-7
D gene: .
V gene: TRBV9
clone size: many
CDR3 DNA: TGTGCCAGCAGCCCCCGGCGGTTAACGAACACCTACGAGCAGTACTTC
CDR3 protein: CASSPRRLTNTYEQYF

J gene: TRBJ2-1
D gene: .
V gene: TRBV3-1
clone size: many
CDR3 DNA: TGTGCCAGCAGCCAAGCGGGAGCCAGCCTCTCCTACAATGAGCAGTTCTTC
CDR3 protein: CASSQAGASLSYNEQFF

J gene: TRBJ2-1
D gene: .
V gene: TRBV11-2
clone size: .
CDR3 DNA: TGTGCCAGCAGCTTGGTTCTTAGCAATGAGCGGTTCTTC
CDR3 protein: CASSLVLSNERFF

J gene: TRBJ1-1
D gene: .
V gene: TRBV10-2
clone size: few
CDR3 DNA: TGCGCCAGCAGTGATCCGGGGAAGGGGAACACTGAAGCTTTCTTT
CDR3 protein: CASSDPGKGNTEAFF

J gene: TRBJ2-3
D gene: TRBD1
V gene: TRBV10-3
clone size: .
CDR3 DNA: TGTGCCATCAGAGTGGACAGGGGGCGTACAGATACGCAGTATTTT
CDR3 protein: CAIRVDRGRTDTQYF

J gene: TRBJ1-1
D gene: .
V gene: TRBV5-1
clone size: many
CDR3 DNA: TGCGCCAGCAGCTTGGCCGTGGGTAGGACTGAAGCTTTCTTT
CDR3 protein: CASSLAVGRTEAFF

J gene: TRBJ2-4
D gene: TRBD1
V gene: TRBV28
clone size: .
CDR3 DNA: TGTGCCAGCAGTTTACCGACAGGGGCGGACATTCAGTACTTC
CDR3 protein: CASSLPTGADIQYF

J gene: TRBJ2-2
D gene: .
V gene: TRBV20-1
clone size: many
CDR3 DNA: TGCAGTGCCCCCGGCGGCGGGGAGCTGTTTTTT
CDR3 protein: CSAPGGGELFF

J gene: TRBJ2-6
D gene: .
V gene: TRBV5-4
clone size: many
CDR3 DNA: TGTGCCAGCAGCTTGGATCCGAACTCTGGGGCCAACGTCCTGACTTTC
CDR3 protein: CASSLDPNSGANVLTF

J gene: TRBJ2-1
D gene: .
V gene: TRBV20-1
clone size: many
CDR3 DNA: TGCAGTGCTAGGCAAGGGGACAATGAGCAGTTCTTC
CDR3 protein: CSARQGDNEQFF

J gene: TRBJ1-4
D gene: .
V gene: TRBV7-8
clone size: many
CDR3 DNA: TGTGCCAGCACCGGACACAGGGAGTTGGATGAAAAACTGTTTTTT
CDR3 protein: CASTGHRELDEKLFF

J gene: TRBJ2-7
D gene: .
V gene: TRBV7-8
clone size: many
CDR3 DNA: TGTGCCAGCAGTCTATTTAGACTACCTCGGGACCTAAGGTACGAGCAGTACTTC
CDR3 protein: CASSLFRLPRDLRYEQYF

J gene: TRBJ2-6
D gene: .
V gene: TRBV4-1
clone size: many
CDR3 DNA: TGCGCCAGCAGCCAAGGGACCCTAACCTCTGGGGTCAACGTCCTGACTTTC
CDR3 protein: CASSQGTLTSGVNVLTF

J gene: TRBJ2-5
D gene: TRBD2
V gene: TRBV7-3
clone size: many
CDR3 DNA: TGTGCCAGCAGCCCCATGGGGGGGAGAGAGACCCAGTACTTC
CDR3 protein: CASSPMGGRETQYF

J gene: TRBJ2-5
D gene: .
V gene: TRBV7-9
clone size: many
CDR3 DNA: TGTGCCAGCAGCTTAGTGAAAGGGACGAGGAAGACCCAGTACTTC
CDR3 protein: CASSLVKGTRKTQYF

J gene: TRBJ2-1
D gene: .
V gene: TRBV21-1
clone size: many
CDR3 DNA: TGTGCCAGCAGCAACAATGAGCAGTTCTTC
CDR3 protein: CASSNNEQFF

J gene: TRBJ2-7
D gene: .
V gene: TRBV5-4
clone size: many
CDR3 DNA: TGTGCCAGCCTTGACACGGAAGGCTACGAGCAGTACTTC
CDR3 protein: CASLDTEGYEQYF

J gene: TRBJ1-5
D gene: .
V gene: TRBV6-5
clone size: many
CDR3 DNA: TGTGCCAGCAGTTTTGGGGGGAAAATTGGCAATCAGCCCCAGCATTTT
CDR3 protein: CASSFGGKIGNQPQHF

J gene: TRBJ2-5
D gene: .
V gene: TRBV19
clone size: .
CDR3 DNA: TGTGCCTCCCGGGGGGCAGTGCAAGAGACCCAGTACTTC
CDR3 protein: CASRGAVQETQYF

J gene: TRBJ2-2
D gene: .
V gene: TRBV7-3
clone size: .
CDR3 DNA: TGTGCCAGCAGCTTAGGGGCACTTGACACCGGGGAGCTGTTTTTT
CDR3 protein: CASSLGALDTGELFF

J gene: TRBJ2-5
D gene: TRBD1
V gene: TRBV3-1
clone size: .
CDR3 DNA: TGTGCCAGCAGCAACAGGGGGCGCGCAGAGACCCAGTACTTC
CDR3 protein: CASSNRGRAETQYF

J gene: TRBJ2-5
D gene: .
V gene: TRBV18
clone size: .
CDR3 DNA: TGTGCCAGCCAAACCCAAGAGACCCAGTACTTC
CDR3 protein: CASQTQETQYF

J gene: TRBJ1-1
D gene: TRBD1
V gene: TRBV4-1
clone size: many
CDR3 DNA: TGCGCCAGCAGCCAACTATTACCCGGGACAGGGTCTAGCACTGAAGCTTTCTTT
CDR3 protein: CASSQLLPGTGSSTEAFF

J gene: TRBJ2-3
D gene: .
V gene: TRBV5-1
clone size: few
CDR3 DNA: TGCGCCAGCAGCTCCCCCCCTGGGCGGGGGCCGGTAGATACGCAGTATTTT
CDR3 protein: CASSSPPGRGPVDTQYF

J gene: TRBJ1-5
D gene: .
V gene: TRBV24-1
clone size: .
CDR3 DNA: TGTGCCACCAGTCCGGGGGGCGGATTGAATCAGCCCCAGCATTTT
CDR3 protein: CATSPGGGLNQPQHF

J gene: TRBJ2-4
D gene: TRBD1
V gene: TRBV7-9
clone size: few
CDR3 DNA: TGTGCCAGCAGCTTAGGACAGGGTGACATTCAGTACTTC
CDR3 protein: CASSLGQGDIQYF

J gene: TRBJ2-2
D gene: .
V gene: TRBV7-4
clone size: many
CDR3 DNA: TGTGCCAGCAGCTTACGCAGACTAGTCTGTAGCACCGGGGAGCTGTTTTTT
CDR3 protein: CASSLRRLVCSTGELFF

J gene: TRBJ1-5
D gene: .
V gene: TRBV12-3/TRBV12-4
clone size: .
CDR3 DNA: TGTGCCAGCAGTTTTTTTCTCAATCAGCCCCAGCATTTT
CDR3 protein: CASSFFLNQPQHF

J gene: TRBJ2-5
D gene: .
V gene: TRBV7-3
clone size: few
CDR3 DNA: TGTGCCAGCAGCCCCACCGGAGGGGGGCAAGAGACCCAGTACTTC
CDR3 protein: CASSPTGGGQETQYF

J gene: TRBJ2-6
D gene: .
V gene: TRBV5-1
clone size: many
CDR3 DNA: TGCGCCAGCAGCTTGGTAACGGGACCGACTACCTCTGGGGCCAACGTCCTGACTTTC
CDR3 protein: CASSLVTGPTTSGANVLTF

J gene: TRBJ1-1
D gene: .
V gene: TRBV5-4
clone size: many
CDR3 DNA: TGTGCCAGCAGCGATCTCCCGAACACTGAAGCTTTCTTT
CDR3 protein: CASSDLPNTEAFF

J gene: TRBJ2-6
D gene: .
V gene: TRBV29-1
clone size: many
CDR3 DNA: TGCAGCGTTGAATTTCCGTCTGGGGCCAACGTCCTGACTTTC
CDR3 protein: CSVEFPSGANVLTF

J gene: TRBJ2-3
D gene: .
V gene: TRBV20-1
clone size: many
CDR3 DNA: TGCAGTGCCAGTAGCGAAGATACGCAGTATTTT
CDR3 protein: CSASSEDTQYF

J gene: TRBJ2-7
D gene: TRBD2
V gene: TRBV11-2
clone size: many
CDR3 DNA: TGTGCCAGCAGCAGGGAGCGGGGGACAACCTACGAGCAGTACTTC
CDR3 protein: CASSRERGTTYEQYF

J gene: TRBJ2-7
D gene: TRBD1
V gene: TRBV7-2
clone size: .
CDR3 DNA: TGTGCCAGCAGCTACCAGACAGGGGATTTTTACGAGCAGTACTTC
CDR3 protein: CASSYQTGDFYEQYF

J gene: TRBJ2-2
D gene: .
V gene: TRBV7-9
clone size: .
CDR3 DNA: TGTGCCAGCAGCTTAGAATCACAAGCGAACACCGGGGAGCTGTTTTTT
CDR3 protein: CASSLESQANTGELFF

J gene: TRBJ2-1
D gene: TRBD2
V gene: TRBV20-1
clone size: many
CDR3 DNA: TGCAGTGCCGCTAGCGGGAATGAGCAGTTCTTC
CDR3 protein: CSAASGNEQFF

J gene: TRBJ2-7
D gene: .
V gene: TRBV7-9
clone size: .
CDR3 DNA: TGTGCCAGCAGCTTGTACCGGGGCCGCGACGAGCAGTACTTC
CDR3 protein: CASSLYRGRDEQYF

J gene: TRBJ2-3
D gene: .
V gene: TRBV6-6
clone size: few
CDR3 DNA: TGTGCCAGCAGACAGGGTTTCACAGATACGCAGTATTTT
CDR3 protein: CASRQGFTDTQYF

J gene: TRBJ2-1
D gene: .
V gene: TRBV24-1
clone size: many
CDR3 DNA: TGTGCCACCAGTGATTCCCAGGGGCTTCAAGGGGGTGAGCAGTTCTTC
CDR3 protein: CATSDSQGLQGGEQFF

J gene: TRBJ2-7
D gene: TRBD2
V gene: TRBV13
clone size: .
CDR3 DNA: TGTGCCAGCAGCTTAGGCCTGGGGCGGGGGGGCCATCCCGAGCAGTACTTC
CDR3 protein: CASSLGLGRGGHPEQYF

J gene: TRBJ1-1
D gene: .
V gene: TRBV6-1
clone size: many
CDR3 DNA: TGTGCCAGCATCCAGGAGGCAGAGGCTGAAGCTTTCTTT
CDR3 protein: CASIQEAEAEAFF